Following are 4 T cell receptor beta chains from one sample sequenced in a study of response to subunit inactivated influenza vaccine. TCRdb re-analysed the RT-PCR reads in MiXCR, keeping a single row per CDR3 protein. In the table there are about 780,000 distinct CDR3 sequences, approximately 18% of which are singletons. This sample comprised PBMCs from blood, obtained 4 to 6 days after vaccination. The receptors shown here come from a man aged 45-65 years who received an inactivated influenza vaccine.

The CDR3 spells CSAARGRPYEQYF. The CDR3, as DNA: TGCAGTGCAGCAAGGGGCAGGCCCTACGAGCAGTACTTC. The V call is TRBV20-1, the J call TRBJ2-7; TRBD1 might be the D (5 bases). The ends were cut back, 6 bases at V and 2 bases at J, with 14 bases in the middle. CDR1 is DFQATT, CDR2 SNEGSKA, per germline (reference sequence). The CDR3 has 13 residues.

The table lists this clonotype with a few counts. V and J are TRBV7-9 and TRBJ2-3; no definite D call. The V gene's germline CDR1 is SEHNR and CDR2 FQNEAQ (reference sequence). Trimming shortened V by 4 bases and J by 0 bases, and 14 bases separated the two germline ends. CDR3 length: 16 amino acids. In DNA, the CDR3 is TGTGCCAGCAGCTCCTGGGTTGCAACTAGCACAGATACGCAGTATTTT. Its translation is CASSSWVATSTDTQYF. Complete variable domain (other parts from reference TRBV7-9 and TRBJ2-3): DTGVSQNPRHKITKRGQNVTFRCDPISEHNRLYWYRQTLGQGPEFLTYFQNEAQLEKSRLLSDRFSAERPKGSFSTLEIQRTEQGDSAMYLCASSSWVATSTDTQYFGPGTRLTVL.

V usage is TRBV12-3 or TRBV12-4 and J usage is TRBJ2-5; the D is unclear. The CDR3 covers 13 residues. The V and J ends lost 5 bases and 7 bases respectively, with 14 bases between them. Here the CDR3 DNA reads TGTGCCAGCAGTCCCGATCCGAGTGGGACCCAGTACTTC. It translates to CASSPDPSGTQYF.

V usage is TRBV7-9 and J usage is TRBJ1-3; D gene unclear. The CDR3 covers 14 residues. CDR1 and CDR2 (germline): SEHNR, FQNEAQ (reference sequence). The V and J ends lost 3 bases and 0 bases respectively, with 6 bases between them. The CDR3 DNA sequence: TGTGCCAGCAGCTTTAGTACCTCTGGAAACACCATATATTTT. Amino acids: CASSFSTSGNTIYF.